This T cell receptor beta chain was profiled in a study of siplizumab effects on memory and regulatory T cells. Findings of the study overall: The study found that mappable alloreactive CD4+ clones averaged 68.8% Treg-derived with siplizumab and roughly 27% in controls. An assignable phenotype, naive or memory, was missing from roughly 76-95% of proliferating CD4+ or CD8+ clones.

The protocol was immunoSEQ multiplex PCR, while the TCRdb copy is restricted to in-frame clones and leaves out a portion. The top ten clones hold 15% of a sample with more than 85,000 clones, 90% of them seen once. This CDR3 spans 12 amino acids. V was cut by 5 bases and J by 7 bases, with 10 bases left in between. Germline values: CDR1 SGHTA, CDR2 FQGNSA. About this clone: The target antigen is unknown.

The material sequenced was CD4+ T cells sorted from blood. This clonotype was sampled from a human donor in good health. This chain links TRBV7-2 with TRBJ2-3, with D perhaps TRBD1 (5 bases). The CDR3 bases are TGTGCCAGCAGCCGGACGGACAATACGCAGTATTTT. It translates to CASSRTDNTQYF.